This passage covers 3 T cell receptor beta chains from one sample sequenced in a study of cytomegalovirus exposure and HLA in healthy donors. The PCR was carried out with 60 Vbeta primers and 13 Jbeta primers. The repertoire was sequenced with immunoSEQ multiplex PCR; TCRdb's copy has only in-frame clones and lacks some. The sample lists some 120,000 clones, about three quarters occurring once. The sequenced sample was PBMCs. The receptors shown here come from a human donor in good health.

This clone was seen more than once but under ten times. This chain uses TRBV5-8 with TRBJ1-1; the D is unclear. V gave up 4 bases and J gave up 2 bases, with 15 bases separating them. Germline lookup yields CDR1 SGHTS and CDR2 YDEGEE. The CDR3 is 15 residues long. CDR3 protein: CASSKTFSLNTEAFF. The CDR3 DNA is TGTGCCAGCAGCAAGACATTTTCTCTCAACACTGAAGCTTTCTTT.

This sequence joins TRBV19 and TRBJ2-7; possibly TRBD1 for D (5 bases). Trimming took 8 bases from V and 2 from J, leaving 22 bases between them. CDR3 length: 16 residues. Looked up from germline, CDR1 is LNHDA and CDR2 is SQIVND (reference sequence). The CDR3 loop is CASGGALPHGPYEQYF. The CDR3 DNA reads TGTGCCAGTGGTGGGGCACTACCGCATGGACCCTACGAGCAGTACTTC.

This rearrangement joins TRBV6-5 to TRBJ1-1; D remains ambiguous. V lost 0 bases and J 2 bases, leaving 10 bases between the germline ends. The CDR3 consists of 15 residues. Germline V gene data show CDR1 as MNHEY and CDR2 as SVGAGI. The CDR3 coding sequence is TGTGCCAGCAGTTACTCAAGGACGGGAAACACTGAAGCTTTCTTT. Translated, it gives CASSYSRTGNTEAFF.